The 27 T cell receptor beta chains below come from one sample, sequenced in a study of blood T cells in healthy people across ages. For the second PCR, which ran for about 7 to 12 cycles, a sample-barcoded 5' primer and a J-beta primer mix were used. Using its own MiXCR run on the 5' RACE reads, TCRdb lists one record per CDR3 protein. The sample includes roughly 550,000 distinct CDR3 sequences, 24% of them seen just once. These data also featured in a second study, about T cells of mothers and their children.

Sequences were obtained from blood. All receptors derive from a boy aged 5-17 years in good health.

The chain is built from TRBV20-1 and TRBJ2-3; 12 nucleotides match TRBD2. Looked up from germline, CDR1 is DFQATT and CDR2 is SNEGSKA (reference sequence). J gave up 6 bases and V 1 base, and 5 bases lay outside the gene matches. The CDR3 loop spans 15 amino acids. The CDR3 DNA follows: TGCAGTGCTAGAGCCCTAGGACTAGCGGGGGATACGCAGTATTTT. This codes for CSARALGLAGDTQYF.

This clonotype was seen more than once but under ten times. The chain employs TRBV11-1 and TRBJ2-1; D gene ambiguous. The DNA end is a closer match to TRBJ2-7, so the J assignment may be wrong. Germline V CDR1 and CDR2: SGHAT, FQDESV (reference sequence). The length of the CDR3 is 11 residues. The CDR3 bases are TGTGCCAGCAGCCTTCTAGGTTTACAGTACTTC. This gives the protein CASSLLGLQYF.

This chain joins TRBV6-1 and TRBJ1-2, with D perhaps TRBD1 (6 bases). V lost 0 bases and J lost 3, with 14 bases in between. The CDR3 is 16 residues long. Germline V gene sequence: CDR1 MNHNS, CDR2 SASEGT. The CDR3 DNA sequence: TGTGCCAGCAGTGAAGCCGGGACATCGGGGGACTATGGCTACACCTTC. The encoded protein is CASSEAGTSGDYGYTF.

The chain joins TRBV7-3 to TRBJ2-2, with no clear D. The CDR3 runs to 17 residues. Trimming stripped 0 bases from V and 0 bases from J, with 11 bases between. CDR1 and CDR2 from the germline V gene are SGHTA and FQGTGA. CDR3 coding DNA: TGTGCCAGCAGCTTAACGTTATATTCCGCGAACACCGGGGAGCTGTTTTTT. This encodes CASSLTLYSANTGELFF.

The sample holds a few counts of this clonotype. The chain carries TRBV20-1 and TRBJ2-1; 10 positions match TRBD2. Per germline, CDR1 DFQATT and CDR2 SNEGSKA (reference sequence). Germline trimming cut 1 base from V and 5 bases from J; bases unmatched to any gene: 5. This CDR3 contains 15 residues. The CDR3 region has the DNA TGCAGTGCTAGAGTCTCGCTAGCGGGAGACAATGAGCAGTTCTTC. Its protein is CSARVSLAGDNEQFF.

As concerns this clonotype: This may be a read error, as it is one base from a much larger clone. This chain uses TRBV21-1 with TRBJ1-4; TRBD1 was called by the table and not checked on the DNA. TRBV21-1 is a pseudogene locus. This CDR3 contains 15 residues. In nucleotides, the CDR3 is TGTGCCAGCGGATATGTACAGGGGATTACTGAAAAACTGTTTTTT. Its protein is CASGYVQGITEKLFF.

This chain links TRBV20-1 with TRBJ2-7; no clear D. V shed 1 base and J shed 3 bases, with 7 bases lying between them. The CDR3 covers 12 residues. Per germline, CDR1 DFQATT and CDR2 SNEGSKA (reference sequence). The CDR3 DNA reads as TGCAGTGCTAGAGGGAACGGCTACGAGCAGTACTTC. Its translation is CSARGNGYEQYF.

The rearrangement links TRBV4-3 to TRBJ2-5, with a tentative D call TRBD2 (5 bases). The last part of the DNA fits TRBJ2-7 better; the J call may be wrong. CDR3 length: 14 amino acids. The germline gives CDR1 LGHNA, CDR2 YSLEER. The CDR3 loop is CASSRTRSHYEQYF. In nucleotides, the CDR3 is TGCGCCAGCAGCCGGACTCGAAGTCACTACGAGCAGTACTTC.

This clonotype was seen a handful of times. The chain combines TRBV20-1 with TRBJ2-1, with D possibly TRBD1 on 5 matching bases. Germline CDR1 reads DFQATT; CDR2 reads SNEGSKA (reference sequence). CDR3 length equals 14 residues. With 3 bases removed from V and 6 bases from J, the gap between germline ends came to 15 bases. The CDR3 sequence is CSASPREGLNEQFF. The CDR3 bases are TGCAGTGCTAGCCCCAGGGAAGGCCTCAATGAGCAGTTCTTC.

This chain uses TRBV28 with TRBJ2-7; 8 bases are a match to TRBD1. CDR3 size: 16 residues. Germline CDR1 is MDHEN and CDR2 is SYDVKM. V lost 4 bases and J lost 0; bases outside the gene matches: 8. The CDR3 spells CASSSSGTGDSYEQYF. DNA of the CDR3: TGTGCCAGCAGTTCCTCCGGGACAGGAGACTCCTACGAGCAGTACTTC.

This clonotype appeared a few times. The rearrangement uses TRBV14 and TRBJ2-3; TRBD2 matches 11 bases. Losses at the gene ends were 1 base for V and 5 bases for J; bases not matched to a gene: 8. This CDR3 is 17 amino acids long. Germline V gene data show CDR1 as SGHDN and CDR2 as FVKESK. Here the CDR3 reads CASSQAFLAGGEDTQYF. The CDR3 DNA sequence: TGTGCCAGCAGCCAAGCCTTCCTAGCGGGAGGTGAAGATACGCAGTATTTT.

V gene TRBV27 combines with J gene TRBJ2-5; either TRBD1 or TRBD2 may supply D (5 bases each). The J call may not be correct, given that the DNA end is closer to TRBJ2-7. Germline V gives CDR1 MNHEY, CDR2 SMNVEV (reference sequence). The CDR3 spans 14 residues. The CDR3 DNA is TGTGCCAGCAGTTCCTTGGGGACCAACTACGAGCAGTACTTC. Translation gives CASSSLGTNYEQYF.

In nucleotides, the CDR3 is TGTGCCAGCAGCCCTACAGGGTCCCTTATGAATGAGCAGTTCTTC. Residues: CASSPTGSLMNEQFF. The chain uses TRBV7-2 and TRBJ2-5; a weak D match, TRBD1 (6 bases). TRBJ2-1 explains the end of the DNA better; the J call may be wrong. This CDR3 contains 15 residues. The germline V gene has CDR1 SGHTA and CDR2 FQGNSA.

This clonotype has just a few counts. This chain links TRBV20-1 with TRBJ2-1; TRBD2 matches at 8 bases. This CDR3 contains 16 residues. After removal of 0 bases from V and 1 base from J, the junction contained 5 bases not matched to a gene. Germline loops: CDR1 DFQATT, CDR2 SNEGSKA (reference sequence). The CDR3 protein is CSAREPGGPSYNEQFF. The CDR3 DNA is TGCAGTGCTAGAGAACCGGGGGGGCCTTCCTACAATGAGCAGTTCTTC.

The chain has TRBV6-5 and TRBJ2-1, with 11 nucleotides matching TRBD2. From germline, CDR1 is MNHEY and CDR2 SVGAGI. The junction had 15 bases not matched to a gene; V was cut back by 2 bases and J by 9 bases. The CDR3 extends over 18 amino acids. CDR3 bases: TGTGCCAGCAGTTACGGCCTAGCGGGGGGACATGCCGCCGGTGAGCAGTTCTTC. Translation gives CASSYGLAGGHAAGEQFF.

V usage is TRBV20-1 and J usage is TRBJ1-2, with TRBD1 identical over 11 bases. From germline, CDR1 is DFQATT and CDR2 SNEGSKA (reference sequence). With 3 bases clipped from V and 8 bases from J, the junction kept 8 bases outside the gene matches. This CDR3 is built from 14 residues. CDR3 coding DNA: TGCAGTGCTAGCCCCGGGACAGGGGGTAGAGGCTACACCTTC. It encodes CSASPGTGGRGYTF.

There are a few counts of this clonotype. The rearrangement uses TRBV20-1 and TRBJ1-5; maybe TRBD1 (6 bases). The CDR3 sequence is 15 residues long. Trimming pared 0 bases from V and 6 bases from J, leaving 15 bases between. Germline V lookup: CDR1 DFQATT, CDR2 SNEGSKA (reference sequence). CDR3 region: CSARDTGFVGQPQHF. The CDR3 DNA reads as TGCAGTGCTAGAGATACAGGGTTCGTCGGTCAGCCCCAGCATTTT.

This clonotype was seen only a few times. J is TRBJ2-5 and V is TRBV29-1; weak D call: TRBD2 (5 bases). This CDR3 contains 13 residues. V gave up 3 bases and J gave up 2 bases, with 10 bases separating them. Germline assignment: CDR1 SQVTM and CDR2 ANQGSEA. CDR3 in DNA: TGCAGCGTTGATTTAGCGAGACAAGAGACCCAGTACTTC. Translation gives CSVDLARQETQYF.

This chain joins TRBV28 and TRBJ1-2; no clear D. Germline lookup yields CDR1 MDHEN and CDR2 SYDVKM. The CDR3 length is 14 residues. Trimming shortened V by 4 bases and J by 3 bases, and 12 bases separated the two germline ends. The CDR3 reads CASSSGRSDYGYTF. The CDR3 DNA sequence: TGTGCCAGCAGTTCCGGTAGGAGTGACTATGGCTACACCTTC.

The gene calls are TRBV28 and TRBJ2-7; 8 bases are shared with TRBD1. Losses at the gene ends were 2 bases for V and 0 bases for J; bases not matched to a gene: 12. This CDR3 region has 18 residues. CDR1 is MDHEN and CDR2 is SYDVKM in the germline V gene. CDR3 coding DNA: TGTGCCAGCAGTTTAGGGGGAACCGGGACAGGTTACTCCTACGAGCAGTACTTC. It yields the protein CASSLGGTGTGYSYEQYF.

The chain is built from TRBV7-3 and TRBJ2-3; 9 bases are shared with TRBD2. Germline CDR1 reads SGHTA; CDR2 reads FQGTGA. The junction had 8 bases not matched to a gene; V was cut back by 6 bases and J by 1 base. The CDR3 consists of 16 residues. The DNA for the CDR3 is TGTGCCAGCAGTTACAGCGGGGGGCCTGGCACAGATACGCAGTATTTT. The encoded protein is CASSYSGGPGTDTQYF.

The V gene is TRBV5-5, the J gene TRBJ2-7; D possibly corresponds to TRBD1 (6 bases). This CDR3 comprises 15 residues. V lost 6 bases and J lost 3, with 19 bases in between. Germline CDR1 SGHKS, CDR2 YYEKEE (reference sequence). The chain's CDR3 is CASTFVAGANYEQYF. The CDR3 bases are TGTGCCAGCACTTTTGTGGCAGGGGCAAACTACGAGCAGTACTTC.

This chain links TRBV13 with TRBJ2-3; 11 bases are shared with TRBD1. The CDR3 is 15 residues long. Trimming at V came to 4 bases and at J to 5 bases, leaving 5 bases not matched to a gene. Germline CDR1 reads PRHDT; CDR2 reads FYEKMQ (reference sequence). The CDR3 nucleotides read TGTGCCAGCAGCTCCGGGACAGGGGGAGTAGATACGCAGTATTTT. Its protein product is CASSSGTGGVDTQYF.

V gene TRBV29-1 combines with J gene TRBJ2-5, with D perhaps TRBD2 (7 bases). The germline V and J ends were trimmed by 4 bases and 1 base, with 22 bases remaining between them. There are 17 residues in the CDR3. Germline CDR1 is SQVTM and CDR2 is ANQGSEA. Here the CDR3 DNA reads TGCAGCGTTGCCGCCCCCCGGGGGGCACTCCTCCAAGAGACCCAGTACTTC. Its protein product is CSVAAPRGALLQETQYF.

The chain joins TRBV12-5 to TRBJ2-2; D is undetermined. The CDR3 sequence is 16 residues long. CDR1 and CDR2 from the germline V gene are LGHNT and FRNRAP. V dropped 0 bases and J dropped 0 bases, with 8 bases sitting between them. In nucleotides, the CDR3 is TGTGCTAGTGGTTTGGTTCCGGAGACGAACACCGGGGAGCTGTTTTTT. Translation: CASGLVPETNTGELFF.

The table lists this clonotype with a few counts. The chain joins TRBV7-2 to TRBJ2-1, with 10 bases that match TRBD2. This CDR3 is built from 16 residues. The junction had 3 bases not matched to a gene; V was cut back by 0 bases and J by 4 bases. Germline-derived CDR1 and CDR2 are SGHTA and FQGNSA. CDR3: CASSLAASGGYNEQFF. The DNA of the CDR3 is TGTGCCAGCAGCTTAGCGGCTAGCGGGGGTTACAATGAGCAGTTCTTC.

The rearrangement links TRBV29-1 to TRBJ2-5; the match to TRBD2 covers 7 bases. The better agreement between TRBJ2-7 and the DNA end casts doubt on the J call. Per germline, CDR1 SQVTM and CDR2 ANQGSEA. The length of the CDR3 is 17 residues. The CDR3 DNA follows: TGCAGCGTCCCCACTACCCTAGCGGAGATTAGCTCCTACGAGCAGTACTTC. Translated, it gives CSVPTTLAEISSYEQYF.